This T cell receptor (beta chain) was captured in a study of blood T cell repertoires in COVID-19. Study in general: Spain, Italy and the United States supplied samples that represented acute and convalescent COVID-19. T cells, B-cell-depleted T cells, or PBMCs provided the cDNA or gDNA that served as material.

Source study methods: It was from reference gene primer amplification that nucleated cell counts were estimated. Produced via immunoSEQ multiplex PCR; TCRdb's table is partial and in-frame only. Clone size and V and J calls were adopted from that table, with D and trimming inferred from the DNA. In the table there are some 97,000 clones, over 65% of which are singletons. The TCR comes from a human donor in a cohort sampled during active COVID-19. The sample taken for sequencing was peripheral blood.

The DNA for the CDR3 is TGTGCCAGCAGGGGGGGACAGGTACCTAACTATGGCTACACCTTC. Translated: CASRGGQVPNYGYTF. The chain joins TRBV27 to TRBJ1-2; 8 nucleotides agree with TRBD1. The CDR3 has 15 residues. CDR1 and CDR2 (germline): MNHEY, SMNVEV (reference sequence). With V trimmed by 6 bases and J by 0 bases, 6 bases remained unmatched.